This TCR beta chain derives from a study of T cell repertoires in cytomegalovirus infection. TCRdb re-called the reads through MiXCR, storing one row per CDR3 protein. Among more than 85,000 distinct CDR3 sequences listed, around a quarter were seen once. V shed 1 base and J shed 4 bases, with 11 bases lying between them. Germline-derived CDR1 and CDR2 are SGDLS and YYNGEE. The CDR3 is 14 amino acids. The chain recombines TRBV9 with TRBJ1-2, with D maybe TRBD1 (5 bases). Specimen: CD8+ T cells from PBMCs. The source is a human donor in good health (CMV status not recorded). Some clones in this sample may be carry-over from other donors' samples. The chain's CDR3 is CASSVYDSSYGYTF. The DNA of the CDR3 is TGTGCCAGCAGCGTATACGACAGCTCCTATGGCTACACCTTC.